The clone carrying this TCR beta chain has a handful of counts. The sample comes from a study of T cells after yellow fever vaccination. A single record per CDR3 protein comes from TCRdb applying MiXCR to the 5' RACE reads. The sample has 500,000 to 650,000 distinct CDR3 sequences, 12% seen once. This CDR3 comprises 13 residues. The V gene's germline CDR1 is SQVTM and CDR2 ANQGSEA. Trimming took 4 bases from V and 9 from J; bases not matched to a gene: 9. Sequenced here: PBMCs, sampled on the day of the yellow fever booster vaccination. This rearrangement joins TRBV29-1 to TRBJ2-5, with TRBD1 matching over 9 bases. The clonotype comes from a man aged 30 to 39 who received the YFV17D yellow fever vaccine. CDR3 bases: TGCAGCGTTGGGACAGGGGCAAGAGCGCCCCAGTACTTC. Translating gives CSVGTGARAPQYF. Full variable domain (missing parts from reference TRBV29-1 and TRBJ2-5): SAVISQKPSRDICQRGTSLTIQCQVDSQVTMMFWYRQQPGQSLTLIATANQGSEATYESGFVIDKFPISRPNLTFSTLTVSNMSPEDSSIYLCSVGTGARAPQYFGPGTRLLVL.